Below, 17 T cell receptor beta chains from the same sample are listed, as sequenced in a study of chemoradiotherapy in HPV16-positive cancers. Clones were read by immunoSEQ multiplex PCR, and TCRdb kept only the in-frame ones, dropping some. The table has roughly 15,000 clones, roughly 87% seen once. Material: tumor tissue, obtained from a patient who underwent chemoradiotherapy. The receptors originated from a human donor with HPV-associated anogenital cancer.

This clone came up once. The rearrangement links TRBV5-4 to TRBJ1-1, with 8 positions matching TRBD1. The junction had 5 bases not matched to a gene; V was cut back by 4 bases and J by 6 bases. The CDR3 runs to 13 residues. Germline V gene data show CDR1 as SGHNT and CDR2 as YYREEE (reference sequence). The CDR3: CASSNDRGSEAFF. CDR3 nucleotide sequence: TGTGCCAGCAGCAATGACAGGGGATCTGAAGCTTTCTTT.

V is TRBV5-1 and J is TRBJ2-3, with D perhaps TRBD1 (5 bases). The V gene lost 4 bases and the J gene lost 2 bases, with 17 bases spanning the gap. Per the germline V gene, CDR1 is SGHRS and CDR2 is YFSETQ. This CDR3 has 16 amino acids. CDR3 DNA sequence: TGCGCCAGCAGCCCGCCCGACAGCCCTTCCACAGATACGCAGTATTTT. Its translation is CASSPPDSPSTDTQYF.

This chain uses TRBV5-1 with TRBJ1-3; D is perhaps TRBD1 (5 bases). V was clipped by 0 bases and J by 7 bases, with 14 bases between them. The CDR3 runs 15 residues. Germline values: CDR1 SGHRS, CDR2 YFSETQ. The CDR3: CASSLVGDYGNTIYF. DNA for the CDR3: TGCGCCAGCAGCTTGGTCGGGGACTATGGGAACACCATATATTTT.

The chain carries TRBV27 and TRBJ2-7, with a weak D call TRBD2 (6 bases). The V and J ends lost 6 bases and 6 bases respectively, with 12 bases between them. This CDR3 spans 12 amino acids. From germline, CDR1 is MNHEY and CDR2 SMNVEV (reference sequence). CDR3: CASSPGLTEQYF. DNA of the CDR3: TGTGCCAGCAGCCCGGGACTGACCGAGCAGTACTTC.

The rearrangement links TRBV7-2 to TRBJ2-5, with 9 bases identical to TRBD2. CDR3 length: 17 residues. V trimming: 2 bases; J trimming: 6 bases; junction bases outside the gene matches: 13. Germline values: CDR1 SGHTA, CDR2 FQGNSA. The CDR3 nucleotides read TGTGCCAGCAGCTTAATTTATAGCGGGAGTGGGGCGAAGACCCAGTACTTC. Protein sequence: CASSLIYSGSGAKTQYF. Full variable domain (outside the CDR3, taken from reference TRBV7-2 and TRBJ2-5): GAGVSQSPSNKVTEKGKDVELRCDPISGHTALYWYRQSLGQGLEFLIYFQGNSAPDKSGLPSDRFSAERTGGSVSTLTIQRTQQEDSAVYLCASSLIYSGSGAKTQYFGPGTRLLVL.

The V gene is TRBV6-4, the J gene TRBJ2-3, with 9 bases fitting TRBD2. V lost 3 bases and J lost 5; bases outside the gene matches: 6. Germline CDR1 and CDR2: MRHNA and SNTAGT. The CDR3 contains 15 residues. The CDR3: CASSEEGSGGDTQYF. For the CDR3, the DNA is TGTGCCAGCAGTGAAGAGGGTAGCGGGGGAGATACGCAGTATTTT.

The chain recombines TRBV4-2 with TRBJ2-1, with unresolved D. Trimming pared 0 bases from V and 6 bases from J, leaving 15 bases between. This CDR3 contains 16 residues. Germline values: CDR1 LGHNA, CDR2 YNFKEQ. The CDR3 DNA sequence: TGTGCCAGCAGCCAAGATGCGGTTGGGTTCGGCAATGAGCAGTTCTTC. It codes for CASSQDAVGFGNEQFF.

CDR3 sequence reads: CASSQGSGGKNIQYF. The CDR3 DNA reads as TGTGCCAGCAGCCAAGGAAGTGGCGGTAAAAACATTCAGTACTTC. V and J are TRBV6-6 and TRBJ2-4; no definite D call. The CDR3 covers 15 residues. Germline values: CDR1 MNHNY, CDR2 SVGAGI (reference sequence). Trimming removed 6 bases at V and 4 bases at J, with 16 bases between.

This clone was detected a few times. V usage is TRBV2 and J usage is TRBJ2-1; D is ambiguous. V lost 8 bases and J lost 0, with 8 bases in between. The CDR3 sequence is 13 residues long. Germline-derived CDR1 and CDR2 are SNHLY and FYNNEI. The CDR3 is CASDPGSYNEQFF. The CDR3 DNA follows: TGTGCCAGCGATCCTGGCTCCTACAATGAGCAGTTCTTC.

The chain uses TRBV27 and TRBJ2-3, with a weak D call TRBD1 (5 bases). Germline lookup yields CDR1 MNHEY and CDR2 SMNVEV (reference sequence). This CDR3 region has 13 residues. Trimming removed 6 bases from V and 5 bases from J, with 12 bases in between. CDR3 in amino acids: CASSLRQIDTQYF. CDR3 coding DNA: TGTGCCAGCAGCCTTAGACAGATAGATACGCAGTATTTT.

CDR3: CASRGGVWSGYTF. CDR3 DNA: TGTGCCAGCAGGGGAGGGGTGTGGAGCGGCTACACCTTC. The rearrangement joins TRBV2 to TRBJ1-2; D might be TRBD1 (5 bases). From germline, CDR1 is SNHLY and CDR2 FYNNEI. This CDR3 comprises 13 residues. With 6 bases removed from V and 8 bases from J, the gap between germline ends came to 16 bases.

The rearrangement joins TRBV5-5 to TRBJ1-1, with D hard to call. The germline CDR1 and CDR2 sequences are SGHKS and YYEKEE (reference sequence). V was pared by 4 bases and J by 0 bases, with 7 bases between. The CDR3 sequence is 13 residues long. CDR3 DNA: TGTGCCAGCAGCAACGACATGAACACTGAAGCTTTCTTT. Protein: CASSNDMNTEAFF.

The rearrangement joins TRBV5-1 to TRBJ2-7; perhaps TRBD2 as D (5 bases). Germline V lookup: CDR1 SGHRS, CDR2 YFSETQ. This CDR3 comprises 14 residues. V gave up 6 bases and J gave up 4 bases, with 17 bases separating them. In DNA, the CDR3 is TGCGCCAGCACCGTTACTGACCCGGGGTACGAGCAGTACTTC. Translating it yields CASTVTDPGYEQYF. Full variable domain (missing parts from reference TRBV5-1 and TRBJ2-7): KAGVTQTPRYLIKTRGQQVTLSCSPISGHRSVSWYQQTPGQGLQFLFEYFSETQRNKGNFPGRFSGRQFSNSRSEMNVSTLELGDSALYLCASTVTDPGYEQYFGPGTRLTVT.

This chain links TRBV25-1 with TRBJ2-5, with 8 bases lining up with TRBD1. The length of the CDR3 is 16 residues. V lost 2 bases and J lost 5; bases outside the gene matches: 10. The germline CDR1 and CDR2 sequences are MGHDK and SYGVNS. The CDR3 bases are TGTGCCAGCAGTGAAATCCAGGGGGCGGTTCGGGAGACCCAGTACTTC. Translated: CASSEIQGAVRETQYF. The whole variable domain, filled in from reference TRBV25-1 and TRBJ2-5, reads EADIYQTPRYLVIGTGKKITLECSQTMGHDKMYWYQQDPGMELHLIHYSYGVNSTEKGDLSSESTVSRIRTEHFPLTLESARPSHTSQYLCASSEIQGAVRETQYFGPGTRLLVL.

DNA of the CDR3: TGTGCCAGCAGCCAAGACCTAGCGGGAGCTGTCAATGAGCAGTTCTTC. The encoded protein is CASSQDLAGAVNEQFF. V gene TRBV4-2 combines with J gene TRBJ2-1; TRBD2 agrees at 10 bases. With V trimmed by 0 bases and J by 6 bases, 5 bases remained unmatched. This CDR3 comprises 16 residues. In germline, CDR1 is LGHNA, CDR2 YNFKEQ.

This chain connects TRBV2 to TRBJ1-2, with 10 positions matching TRBD1. There are 12 residues in the CDR3. V shed 6 bases and J 8 bases; nucleotides not matched to a gene: 3. Germline-derived CDR1 and CDR2 are SNHLY and FYNNEI. The CDR3 region is CASRGQGYGYTF. In DNA form, the CDR3 reads TGTGCCAGCAGGGGACAGGGGTACGGCTACACCTTC.

About this clone itself: At one of its ends the junction is not consistent with the germline gene, which may arise from a read error. The chain joins TRBV4-1 to TRBJ2-3, with a tentative D call TRBD2 (6 bases). The CDR3 length is 16 residues. From germline, CDR1 is MGHRA and CDR2 YSYEKL. The CDR3 bases are TGCGCCAGCAGCAAAGAAAGGCCTAGCGGCACAGATACGCAGTATTTT. The encoded protein is CASSKERPSGTDTQYF.